The next 8 T cell receptor beta chains were all read from a single sample in a study of T cells expressing NK-cell markers. TCRdb reprocessed the 5' RACE reads and stores each CDR3 protein as one record, lacking DNA. This repertoire includes tens of thousands of distinct CDR3 sequences. Sequencing was performed on blood T cells: a sorted CD56 or NKG2C T cell subset, CD4+ or CD8+ T cells, or bulk PBMC T cells (not recorded which). The receptors were gathered from a woman between 18 and 70 years old in good health.

V usage is TRBV6-5 and J usage is TRBJ2-1; the TCRdb call, TRBD1, lacks DNA for checking. The germline V gene has CDR1 MNHEY and CDR2 SVGAGI. The CDR3 covers 14 residues. This CDR3 reads CASSYVGRVYEQFF.

The V and J genes are TRBV20-1 and TRBJ1-3; TCRdb selects TRBD1, and the lack of DNA leaves this call unchecked. This CDR3 has 14 residues. Germline loops: CDR1 DFQATT, CDR2 SNEGSKA (reference sequence). The CDR3 loop reads CSARDRVTGNTIYF.

The chain joins TRBV27 to TRBJ2-1. The germline CDR1 and CDR2 sequences are MNHEY and SMNVEV (reference sequence). The CDR3 sequence is 15 residues long. CDR3 sequence: CASSLSSGWYNEQFF.

V usage is TRBV3-1 and J usage is TRBJ1-5; checking the TCRdb D call of TRBD1 is not possible without DNA. This CDR3 spans 15 amino acids. The V gene's germline CDR1 is LGHDT and CDR2 YNNKEL (reference sequence). CDR3 region: CASSQEGTGGQPQHF.

V usage is TRBV15 and J usage is TRBJ2-6; TCRdb's D call, TRBD2, is unchecked because there is no DNA. Germline V CDR1 and CDR2: LNHNV, YYDKDF (reference sequence). The CDR3 is 18 residues long. CDR3 residues: CATSSRLAVLSGANVLTF.

The chain combines TRBV28 with TRBJ2-7. Germline-derived CDR1 and CDR2 are MDHEN and SYDVKM. This CDR3 region has 14 residues. This CDR3 is CASSLVAGVNEQYF.

The chain joins TRBV6-5 to TRBJ2-5. The germline V gene encodes CDR1 MNHEY and CDR2 SVGAGI. This CDR3 contains 17 residues. The CDR3 loop is CASSYSIRVSGQETQYF.

The V gene is TRBV20-1, the J gene TRBJ2-5; TCRdb's D call, TRBD2, is unchecked because there is no DNA. Per the germline V gene, CDR1 is DFQATT and CDR2 is SNEGSKA (reference sequence). The CDR3 spans 15 residues. The CDR3 sequence: CSARDGARPSETQYF.